These T cell receptor beta chains were read from a single sample in a study of blood T cell repertoires in COVID-19. Assay used: immunoSEQ multiplex PCR; TCRdb lists only in-frame clones, some missing. Altogether some 210,000 clones are present, 92% being singletons, with the ten largest covering 0.8% to 1%. The sequenced sample was peripheral blood. The receptors here all came from a man in his sixties with COVID-19, enrolled during active disease. Each CDR3 is given with its conserved first and last residue. Fields, in order: clone size, D gene, V gene, J gene, CDR3 DNA, CDR3 protein. The D gene is left open where the match is weak. Clone size is shown for a subset of rows, as once, few, many or a class of expanded clone.

>-|TRBD2|TRBV24-1|TRBJ2-1
TGTGCCACCAGTGGGACTAGTTACTACAATGAGCAGTTCTTC
CATSGTSYYNEQFF
>few|TRBD1|TRBV30|TRBJ1-2
TGTGCCTGGGGGCCTCTAGGACAGGGGGCGTTTGGCTACACCTTC
CAWGPLGQGAFGYTF
>-|-|TRBV6-4|TRBJ1-3
TGTGCAAGCCAGGGGATCTCTGGAAACACCATATATTTT
CASQGISGNTIYF
>-|-|TRBV7-3|TRBJ1-1
TGTGCCAGCAGCTGGACAGTGAACACTGAAGCTTTCTTT
CASSWTVNTEAFF
>-|-|TRBV7-2|TRBJ1-1
TGTGCCAGCAGCTTGGGGGGGGTAGAGGGCACTGAAGCTTTCTTT
CASSLGGVEGTEAFF
>once|-|TRBV5-4|TRBJ1-1
TGTGCCAGCAGCTCCCGGGGAGGCACTGAAGCTTTCTTT
CASSSRGGTEAFF
>-|-|TRBV19|TRBJ1-1
TGTGCCAGTAGGACCCCGTGGGGGGGGAACACTGAAGCTTTCTTT
CASRTPWGGNTEAFF
>-|-|TRBV18|TRBJ1-6
TGTGCCAGCTCACCGGGGCAGGGGAATTCACCCCTCCACTTT
CASSPGQGNSPLHF
>-|-|TRBV9|TRBJ1-3
TGTGCCAGCAGCGCCGGGGATTTTTCTGGAAACACCATATATTTT
CASSAGDFSGNTIYF
>-|-|TRBV18|TRBJ2-7
TGTGCCAGCTCAACCTCCGGACAGCTCTCCTACGAGCAGTACTTC
CASSTSGQLSYEQYF
>once|-|TRBV5-1|TRBJ1-1
TGCGCCAGCAGCTTGGGTACAGGTAACCCCGTTGAAGCTTTCTTT
CASSLGTGNPVEAFF
>-|TRBD1|TRBV19|TRBJ1-2
TGTGCCAGTACCATCGGGGACAGGCCAAAACGTAACTATGGCTACACCTTC
CASTIGDRPKRNYGYTF
>-|-|TRBV4-2|TRBJ1-2
TGTGCCAGCAGCCAAGATTCAGGCAACTATGGCTACACCTTC
CASSQDSGNYGYTF
>-|-|TRBV7-2|TRBJ2-1
TGTGCCAGCAGCTTAGACAAGAGGGGGGGCGGTGAGCAGTTCTTC
CASSLDKRGGGEQFF
>-|TRBD1|TRBV7-8|TRBJ1-3
TGTGCCAGCAGCCGGACAGGGGCTGGAAACACCATATATTTT
CASSRTGAGNTIYF
>few|-|TRBV7-9|TRBJ1-5
TGTGCCAGCAGCTATGGCTCTGCTAGCAATCAGCCCCAGCATTTT
CASSYGSASNQPQHF
>-|TRBD2|TRBV5-1|TRBJ2-3
TGCGCCAGCAGCTTGGCTAGCGGGAGGATGGCAGATACGCAGTATTTT
CASSLASGRMADTQYF
>-|-|TRBV28|TRBJ2-5
TGTGCCAGCGGAAGGGGGGAGGGGGAGACCCAGTACTTC
CASGRGEGETQYF
>once|TRBD1|TRBV10-3|TRBJ1-1
TGTGCCATCAGTGAGTCGGTAAACAGGGGGCTGGTCACTGAAGCTTTCTTT
CAISESVNRGLVTEAFF
>once|-|TRBV3-1/TRBV3-2|TRBJ1-1
TGTGCCAGCAGCCAAGGAGGGAACACTGAAGCTTTCTTT
CASSQGGNTEAFF
>-|-|TRBV11-2|TRBJ1-5
TGTGCCAGCAGCTTAGGTGACACCGGCAATCAGCCCCAGCATTTT
CASSLGDTGNQPQHF
>-|TRBD1|TRBV19|TRBJ2-7
TGTGCCAGTAGTATAAGCGCCGGGACAGGGTTCTCCGAGCAGTACTTC
CASSISAGTGFSEQYF
>-|-|TRBV2|TRBJ1-5
TGTGCCAGCAGACTCTCAAATCAGCCCCAGCATTTT
CASRLSNQPQHF
>-|-|TRBV19|TRBJ1-3
TGTGCCAGTAGTAGGGCCCGGGGGACCGTCGGGAACACCATATATTTT
CASSRARGTVGNTIYF
>-|-|TRBV30|TRBJ2-1
TGTGCCTGGAGTCGGTTGTCCTTCGGGGATGAGCAGTTCTTC
CAWSRLSFGDEQFF
>-|-|TRBV28|TRBJ1-1
TGTGCCAGCAGTGGAGGGTTCACTGAAGCTTTCTTT
CASSGGFTEAFF
>once|TRBD1|TRBV2|TRBJ1-2
TGTGCCAGCAGTGGGACAGGAAGGGGCTACACCTTC
CASSGTGRGYTF
>-|-|TRBV7-2|TRBJ1-1
TGTGCCAGCAGCCTGGGACACCAGAACACTGAAGCTTTCTTT
CASSLGHQNTEAFF
>-|TRBD2|TRBV28|TRBJ2-2
TGTGCCAGCAGTTACGCGGGAGAAGGGGTCACCGGGGAGCTGTTTTTT
CASSYAGEGVTGELFF
>-|TRBD1|TRBV5-1|TRBJ2-7
TGCGCCAGCAGCTGGGGACAGGGAACCTACGAGCAGTACTTC
CASSWGQGTYEQYF
>-|-|TRBV29-1|TRBJ1-2
TGCAGCGTTAGGACTTTCTATGGCTACACCTTC
CSVRTFYGYTF
>-|TRBD2|TRBV25-1|TRBJ2-1
TGTGCCAGCAGCACTAGCGGGAGGGCCCATGAGCAGTTCTTC
CASSTSGRAHEQFF
>once|TRBD1|TRBV5-5|TRBJ1-5
TGTGCCAGCAGCCTCCAGGGGGGTACCAATCAGCCCCAGCATTTT
CASSLQGGTNQPQHF
>-|TRBD1|TRBV5-1|TRBJ1-1
TGCGCCAGCAGCTGGGGACAGGGGAGGGGAATGAACACTGAAGCTTTCTTT
CASSWGQGRGMNTEAFF
>-|TRBD1|TRBV30|TRBJ2-3
TGTGCCTGTGCCGCGACAGGGGCGCGCACAGATACGCAGTATTTT
CACAATGARTDTQYF
>once|-|TRBV4-3|TRBJ2-1
TGCGCCAGCAGCCCTACTAGGATGACCTACAATGAGCAGTTCTTC
CASSPTRMTYNEQFF
>-|TRBD1|TRBV28|TRBJ2-7
TGTGCCAGCAGTTTAAGGACAGGGGGCGGCGAGCAGTACTTC
CASSLRTGGGEQYF
>-|TRBD2|TRBV5-4|TRBJ2-7
TGTGCCAGCAGCCACGGGGGGGGGAACTCCTACGAGCAGTACTTC
CASSHGGGNSYEQYF
>-|TRBD1|TRBV6-5|TRBJ2-1
TGTGCCAGCAGTTACGACAGGGGTGCGGCGAATGAGCAGTTCTTC
CASSYDRGAANEQFF
>-|-|TRBV3-1/TRBV3-2|TRBJ1-2
TGTGCCAGCAGCCAGGCCGGCAGGGTCTACGGCTACACCTTC
CASSQAGRVYGYTF
>-|TRBD2|TRBV5-1|TRBJ2-3
TGCGCCAGCAGCTTGTCTAGCGGGAGAGTTTGGTATTTT
CASSLSSGRVWYF
>-|TRBD2|TRBV19|TRBJ2-3
TGTGCCAGTAGTCCCTCCTCAGGATCAGCGGGGAGCACAGATACGCAGTATTTT
CASSPSSGSAGSTDTQYF
>once|-|TRBV28|TRBJ1-1
TGTGCCAGCAGTAAACCCGGGACTCCCGGGAACACTGAAGCTTTCTTT
CASSKPGTPGNTEAFF
>-|TRBD2|TRBV25-1|TRBJ2-7
TGTGCCAGCAGTGGGGGAGGGCGGACCTACGAGCAGTACTTC
CASSGGGRTYEQYF
>once|-|TRBV7-7|TRBJ2-1
TGTGCTAGCAGCCCTAAAGAGGGTCGCTCCTACAATGAGCAGTTCTTC
CASSPKEGRSYNEQFF
>-|TRBD1|TRBV11-2|TRBJ1-2
TGTGCCAGCAGCTTAGATAGCGGTCAAGGGGGCTTCTATGGCTACACCTTC
CASSLDSGQGGFYGYTF
>-|-|TRBV28|TRBJ2-7
TGTGCCAGCAGTTTACCCCCTACGGGGCAGTACTTC
CASSLPPTGQYF
>once|-|TRBV4-1|TRBJ2-2
TGCGCCAGCAGCATCCGGGGGGCGGACACCGGGGAGCTGTTTTTT
CASSIRGADTGELFF
>-|TRBD2|TRBV4-2|TRBJ2-1
TGTGCCAGCAGCCCCATTTGGCGGGGGGGCTCCTACAATGAGCAGTTCTTC
CASSPIWRGGSYNEQFF
>-|TRBD1|TRBV5-1|TRBJ1-1
TGCGCCAGCAGATTGACAGGGACCGACACTGAAGCTTTCTTT
CASRLTGTDTEAFF
>-|-|TRBV12-3/TRBV12-4|TRBJ2-6
TGTGCCAGCATAGCCTCTGGGGCCAACGTCCTGACTTTC
CASIASGANVLTF
>-|-|TRBV5-6|TRBJ2-7
TGTGCCAGCAGCTTCACAGGGCTCGAGCAGTACTTC
CASSFTGLEQYF
>-|TRBD1|TRBV6-6|TRBJ1-5
TGTGCCAGCAGTCCTCCTCCCCGGGACAGCGTAGATCAGCCCCAGCATTTT
CASSPPPRDSVDQPQHF
>-|TRBD1|TRBV5-1|TRBJ1-1
TGCGCCAGCAGCCCGAACAGGGGCTTGTCTGGGAACACTGAAGCTTTCTTT
CASSPNRGLSGNTEAFF
>-|-|TRBV7-2|TRBJ2-5
TGTGCCAGCAGCTTATACGGCCAAGAGACCCAGTACTTC
CASSLYGQETQYF